This T cell receptor (beta chain) was sequenced for a study of Ad26.COV2.S vaccination and SARS-CoV-2 variants. General study results and limits: For non-spike TCRs, breadth in vaccine recipients resembled that in placebo recipients.

Comments on this clone: Its antigen is not identified.

The CDR3 length is 14 residues. V was cut by 0 bases and J by 4 bases, with 10 bases left in between. Looked up from germline, CDR1 is SGHAT and CDR2 is FQDESV (reference sequence). TCRdb's table, derived via immunoSEQ multiplex PCR, lists solely in-frame clones and lacks some. This table holds around 300,000 clones, around 88% found once. This sample's treatment: roughly 18 received Ad26.COV2.S at low or high dose, single or two shots; several received placebo; per-sample allocation not given. The samples date from day 63 after the first vaccine or placebo injection. This sequence originates from a person aged 18-65 years who received the Ad26.COV2.S COVID-19 vaccine or a placebo. The chain recombines TRBV11-1 with TRBJ2-7, with D perhaps TRBD1 (6 bases). Here the sequenced sample was peripheral blood, taken in a trial of Ad26.COV2.S vaccine versus placebo. The DNA for the CDR3 is TGTGCCAGCAGCTTAGCTCCCACAGGGTACGAGCAGTACTTC. Protein sequence: CASSLAPTGYEQYF.